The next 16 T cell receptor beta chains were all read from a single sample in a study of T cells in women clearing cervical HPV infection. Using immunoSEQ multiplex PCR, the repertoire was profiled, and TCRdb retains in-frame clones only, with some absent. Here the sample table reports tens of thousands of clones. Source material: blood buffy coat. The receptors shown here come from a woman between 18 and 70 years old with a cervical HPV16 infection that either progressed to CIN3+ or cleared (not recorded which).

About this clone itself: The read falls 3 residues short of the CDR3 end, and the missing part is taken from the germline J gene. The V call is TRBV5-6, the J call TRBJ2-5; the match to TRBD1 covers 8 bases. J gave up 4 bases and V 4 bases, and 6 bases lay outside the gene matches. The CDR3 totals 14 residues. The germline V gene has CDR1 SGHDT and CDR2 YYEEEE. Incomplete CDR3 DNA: TGTGCCAGCAGCCCCCGACAGGGGAGAGAGACC. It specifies CASSPRQGRET. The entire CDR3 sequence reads CASSPRQGRETQYF. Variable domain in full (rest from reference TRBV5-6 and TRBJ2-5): DAGVTQSPTHLIKTRGQQVTLRCSPKSGHDTVSWYQQALGQGPQFIFQYYEEEERQRGNFPDRFSGHQFPNYSSELNVNALLLGDSALYLCASSPRQGRETQYFGPGTRLLVL.

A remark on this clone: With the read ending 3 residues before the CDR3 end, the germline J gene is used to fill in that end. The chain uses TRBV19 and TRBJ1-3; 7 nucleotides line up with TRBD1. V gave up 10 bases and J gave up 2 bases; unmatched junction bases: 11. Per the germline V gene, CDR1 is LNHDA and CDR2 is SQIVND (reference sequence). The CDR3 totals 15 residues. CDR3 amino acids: CATRDRARAGNTIYF. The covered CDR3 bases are TGTGCCACCCGCGACAGGGCAAGGGCTGGAAACACC. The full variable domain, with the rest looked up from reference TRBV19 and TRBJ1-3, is DGGITQSPKYLFRKEGQNVTLSCEQNLNHDAMYWYRQDPGQGLRLIYYSQIVNDFQKGDIAEGYSVSREKKESFPLTVTSAQKNPTAFYLCATRDRARAGNTIYFGEGSWLTVV.

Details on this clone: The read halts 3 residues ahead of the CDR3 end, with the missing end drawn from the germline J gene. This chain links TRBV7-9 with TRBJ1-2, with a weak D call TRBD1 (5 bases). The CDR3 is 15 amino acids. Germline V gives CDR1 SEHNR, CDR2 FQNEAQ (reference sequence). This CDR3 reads CASSLGLTVTDTYTF. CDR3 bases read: TGTGCCAGCAGCTTAGGCCTGACAGTCACAGATACC.

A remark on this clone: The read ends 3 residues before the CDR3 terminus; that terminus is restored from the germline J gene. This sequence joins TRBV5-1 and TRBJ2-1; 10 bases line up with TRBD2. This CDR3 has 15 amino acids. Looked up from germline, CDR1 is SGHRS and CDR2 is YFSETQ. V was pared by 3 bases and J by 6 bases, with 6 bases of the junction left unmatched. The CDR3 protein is CASSSGLAGANEQFF. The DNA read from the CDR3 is TGCGCCAGCAGCTCCGGCCTAGCGGGAGCCAATGAG. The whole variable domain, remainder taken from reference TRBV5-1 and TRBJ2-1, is KAGVTQTPRYLIKTRGQQVTLSCSPISGHRSVSWYQQTPGQGLQFLFEYFSETQRNKGNFPGRFSGRQFSNSRSEMNVSTLELGDSALYLCASSSGLAGANEQFFGPGTRLTVL.

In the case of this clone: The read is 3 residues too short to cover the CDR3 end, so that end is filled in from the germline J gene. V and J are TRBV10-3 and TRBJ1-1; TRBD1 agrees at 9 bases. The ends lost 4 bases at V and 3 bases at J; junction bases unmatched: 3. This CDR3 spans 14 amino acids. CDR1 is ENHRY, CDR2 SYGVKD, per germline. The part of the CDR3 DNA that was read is TGTGCCATCAGTGGGACAGGGGACTACACTGAA. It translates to CAISGTGDYTE. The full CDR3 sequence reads CAISGTGDYTEAFF.

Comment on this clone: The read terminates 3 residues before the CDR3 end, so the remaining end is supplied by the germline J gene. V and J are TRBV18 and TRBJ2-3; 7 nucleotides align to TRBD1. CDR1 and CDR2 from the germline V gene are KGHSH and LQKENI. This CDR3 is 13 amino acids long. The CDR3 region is CASSLRDRDAQYF. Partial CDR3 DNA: TGTGCCAGCTCGCTGAGAGACAGGGATGCG.

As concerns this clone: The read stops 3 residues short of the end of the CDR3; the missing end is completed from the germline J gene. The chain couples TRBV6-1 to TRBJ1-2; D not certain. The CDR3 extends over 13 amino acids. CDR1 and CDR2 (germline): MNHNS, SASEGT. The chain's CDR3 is CASSETSKMGYTF. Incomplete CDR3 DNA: TGTGCCAGCAGTGAAACCTCTAAAATGGGC.

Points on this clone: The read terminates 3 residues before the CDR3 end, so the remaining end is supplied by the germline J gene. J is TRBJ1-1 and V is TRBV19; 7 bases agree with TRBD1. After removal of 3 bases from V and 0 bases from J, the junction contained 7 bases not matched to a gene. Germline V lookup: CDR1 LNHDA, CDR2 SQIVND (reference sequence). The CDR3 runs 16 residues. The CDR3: CASSMQGDTMNTEAFF. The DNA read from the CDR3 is TGTGCCAGTAGTATGCAGGGGGATACGATGAACACTGAA.

The sequenced part of the CDR3 DNA is TGCGCCAGCAGCTTGGACATAACTGGGGGGGGGACAGATACG. As protein: CASSLDITGGGTDT. The complete CDR3 reads CASSLDITGGGTDTQYF. This chain uses TRBV5-1 with TRBJ2-3, with 7 bases fitting TRBD2. Sequencing ends 3 residues short of the CDR3 end; the germline J gene provides the rest. V dropped 0 bases and J dropped 3; count of bases not matched to a gene: 10. The CDR3 loop spans 17 amino acids. CDR1 and CDR2 from the germline V gene are SGHRS and YFSETQ.

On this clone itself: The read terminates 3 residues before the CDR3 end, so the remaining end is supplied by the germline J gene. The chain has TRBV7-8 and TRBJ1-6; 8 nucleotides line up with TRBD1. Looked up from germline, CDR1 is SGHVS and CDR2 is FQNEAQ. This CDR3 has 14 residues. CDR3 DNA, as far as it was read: TGTGCCAGCAGCTTAGTTCAGGGGGCTCCAACC. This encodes CASSLVQGAPT. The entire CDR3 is CASSLVQGAPTLHF. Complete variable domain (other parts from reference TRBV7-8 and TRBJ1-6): GAGVSQSPRYKVAKRGQDVALRCDPISGHVSLFWYQQALGQGPEFLTYFQNEAQLDKSGLPSDRFFAERPEGSVSTLKIQRTQQEDSAVYLCASSLVQGAPTLHFGNGTRLTVT.

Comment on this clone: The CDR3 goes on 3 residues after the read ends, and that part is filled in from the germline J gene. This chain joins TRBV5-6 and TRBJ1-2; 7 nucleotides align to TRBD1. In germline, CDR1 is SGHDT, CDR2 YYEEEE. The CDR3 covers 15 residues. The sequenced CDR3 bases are TGTGCCAGCAGCCGATCTCCGGGACAGCCTTACGAC. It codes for CASSRSPGQPYD. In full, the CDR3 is CASSRSPGQPYDYTF.

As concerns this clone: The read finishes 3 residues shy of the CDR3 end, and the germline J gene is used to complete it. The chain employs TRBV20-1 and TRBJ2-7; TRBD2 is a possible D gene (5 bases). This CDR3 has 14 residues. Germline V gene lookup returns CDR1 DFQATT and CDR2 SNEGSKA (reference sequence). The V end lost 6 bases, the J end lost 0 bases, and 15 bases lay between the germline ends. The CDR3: CSALPLADSYEQYF. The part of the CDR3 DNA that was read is TGCAGTGCCCTCCCTCTAGCCGACTCCTACGAG.

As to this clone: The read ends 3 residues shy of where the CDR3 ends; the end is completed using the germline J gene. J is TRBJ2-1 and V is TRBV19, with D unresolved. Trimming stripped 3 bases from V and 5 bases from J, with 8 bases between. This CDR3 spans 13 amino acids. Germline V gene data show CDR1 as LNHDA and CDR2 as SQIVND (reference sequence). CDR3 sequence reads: CASSIGRNNEQFF. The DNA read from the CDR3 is TGTGCCAGTAGTATTGGCAGGAACAATGAG.

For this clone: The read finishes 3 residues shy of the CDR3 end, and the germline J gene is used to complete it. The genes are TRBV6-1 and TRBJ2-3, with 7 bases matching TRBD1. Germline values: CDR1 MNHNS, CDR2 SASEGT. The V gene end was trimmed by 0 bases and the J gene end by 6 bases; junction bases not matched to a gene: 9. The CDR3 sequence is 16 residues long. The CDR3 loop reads CASSEAGQPYWDTQYF. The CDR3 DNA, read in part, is TGTGCCAGCAGTGAAGCGGGACAGCCGTATTGGGATACG.

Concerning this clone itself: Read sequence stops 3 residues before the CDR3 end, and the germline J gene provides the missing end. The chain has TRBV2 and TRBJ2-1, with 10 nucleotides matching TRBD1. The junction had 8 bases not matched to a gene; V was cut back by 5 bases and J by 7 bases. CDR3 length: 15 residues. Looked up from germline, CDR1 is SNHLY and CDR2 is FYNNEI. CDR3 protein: CASSSDRGSFNEQFF. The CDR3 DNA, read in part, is TGTGCCAGCAGTTCGGACAGGGGGTCCTTTAATGAG.

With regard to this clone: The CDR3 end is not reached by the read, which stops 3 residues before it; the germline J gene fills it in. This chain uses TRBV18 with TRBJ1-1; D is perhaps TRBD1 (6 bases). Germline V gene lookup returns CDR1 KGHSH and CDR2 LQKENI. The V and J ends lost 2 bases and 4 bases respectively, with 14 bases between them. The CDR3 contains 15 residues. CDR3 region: CASSPTGQRLTEAFF. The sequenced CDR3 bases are TGTGCCAGCTCACCAACAGGACAGAGACTCACTGAA.